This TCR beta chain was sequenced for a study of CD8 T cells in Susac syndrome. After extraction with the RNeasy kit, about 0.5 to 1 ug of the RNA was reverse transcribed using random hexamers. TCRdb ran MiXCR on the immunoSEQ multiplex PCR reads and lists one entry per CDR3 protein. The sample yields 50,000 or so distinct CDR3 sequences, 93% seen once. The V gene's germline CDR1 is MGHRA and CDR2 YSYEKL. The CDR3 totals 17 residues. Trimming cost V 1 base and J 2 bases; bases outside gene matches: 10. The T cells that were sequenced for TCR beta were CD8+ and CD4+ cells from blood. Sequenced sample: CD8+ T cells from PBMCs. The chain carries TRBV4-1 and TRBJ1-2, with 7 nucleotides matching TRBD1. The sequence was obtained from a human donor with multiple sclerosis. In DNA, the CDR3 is TGCGCCAGCAGCCAAGGAGCTCACCTAGGGGGCAACTATGGCTACACCTTC. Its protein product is CASSQGAHLGGNYGYTF.